This T cell receptor (beta chain) was profiled in a study of T-cell reconstitution after alpha-beta-depleted transplantation in children. Germline V gene data show CDR1 as ENHRY and CDR2 as SYGVKD. Trimming took off 4 bases at V and 5 bases at J, with 18 bases between the two ends. This CDR3 is built from 15 residues. Researchers prepared the TCRbeta library using unique molecular identifiers, the study reports. TCRdb re-analysed the PCR reads in MiXCR, keeping a single row per CDR3 protein. The repertoire consists of roughly 350,000 distinct CDR3 sequences, with 10% occurring once and the leading ten covering around 2.4%.

The sequence was collected from a human donor who donated a stem cell graft to a child with acute lymphoblastic leukemia. This material consisted of PBMCs from the stem cell graft donor, taken from the stem cell graft. The chain links TRBV10-3 to TRBJ2-7; D might be TRBD1 (6 bases). The CDR3 loop reads CAISGTEKGENEQYF. CDR3 nucleotides: TGTGCCATCAGTGGGACCGAGAAGGGGGAAAACGAGCAGTACTTC.